This entry lists 18 T cell receptor beta chains sequenced from one sample in a study of spatial heterogeneity in lung cancer. Time point reported: sample taken at primary tumor resection. From the 5' RACE reads, TCRdb called clonotypes with MiXCR, one entry per CDR3 protein. The sample yields 7,500 to 10,000 distinct CDR3 sequences, around 8% seen once. Their target antigens are unknown. Regarding the study as a whole: Higher tumor mutation counts went along with higher counts of expanded intratumoral alpha and beta TCRs.

Sequenced here: lung tumor tissue, sampled at surgery. These receptors were taken from a male donor with early-stage non-small cell lung cancer.

This clonotype was found many times. This chain uses TRBV11-2 with TRBJ2-1; 7 nucleotides align to TRBD1. Germline V CDR1 and CDR2: SGHAT, FQNNGV. The CDR3 runs 15 residues. J gave up 2 bases and V 2 bases, and 3 bases lay outside the gene matches. The CDR3 protein is CASSLKQGAYNEQFF. CDR3 in DNA: TGTGCCAGCAGCTTAAAGCAGGGGGCCTACAATGAGCAGTTCTTC.

This clonotype was seen many times. The chain combines TRBV2 with TRBJ2-7, with a possible D match to TRBD2 (6 bases). The V end lost 4 bases, the J end lost 2 bases, and 12 bases lay between the germline ends. Germline V lookup: CDR1 SNHLY, CDR2 FYNNEI. This CDR3 spans 14 amino acids. DNA for the CDR3: TGTGCCAGCAGTGCGGGACTGCCCCCCTACGAGCAGTACTTC. Protein sequence: CASSAGLPPYEQYF. The full variable domain, rest sourced from reference TRBV2 and TRBJ2-7, is EPEVTQTPSHQVTQMGQEVILRCVPISNHLYFYWYRQILGQKVEFLVSFYNNEISEKSEIFDDQFSVERPDGSNFTLKIRSTKLEDSAMYFCASSAGLPPYEQYFGPGTRLTVT.

In its sample, this clonotype was seen a few times. V and J are TRBV28 and TRBJ1-6; the match to TRBD1 covers 7 bases. This CDR3 contains 13 residues. Germline CDR1 is MDHEN and CDR2 is SYDVKM. Trimming removed 5 bases from V and 13 bases from J; junction bases left unmatched: 8. CDR3 sequence: CASSKTGNLPLHF. CDR3 bases: TGTGCCAGCAGTAAGACAGGGAACCTCCCCCTCCACTTT.

This clonotype was seen ten or more times. The J gene is TRBJ2-2, the V gene TRBV11-3; D not certain. Germline assignment: CDR1 SGHNT and CDR2 YENEEA. Trimming shortened V by 5 bases and J by 1 base, and 8 bases separated the two germline ends. The CDR3 loop spans 14 amino acids. This CDR3 reads CASSPRLNTGELFF. CDR3 bases: TGTGCCAGCAGCCCCAGACTGAACACCGGGGAGCTGTTTTTT. Together with reference TRBV11-3 and TRBJ2-2, the CDR3 gives the full variable domain: EAGVVQSPRYKIIEKKQPVAFWCNPISGHNTLYWYLQNLGQGPELLIRYENEEAVDDSQLPKDRFSAERLKGVDSTLKIQPAELGDSAVYLCASSPRLNTGELFFGEGSRLTVL.

This clonotype was detected many times. The chain couples TRBV29-1 to TRBJ2-5, with D possibly matching TRBD1 (5 bases). The V gene's germline CDR1 is SQVTM and CDR2 ANQGSEA. There are 13 residues in the CDR3. Trimming removed 0 bases from V and 6 bases from J, with 11 bases in between. CDR3 DNA: TGCAGCGTTGAAGATCAGCAGGGTCAGACCCAGTACTTC. This gives the protein CSVEDQQGQTQYF.

This clonotype appeared many times. CDR3: CASSYTQNNQPQHF. CDR3 coding DNA: TGTGCCAGCAGTTACACACAAAACAATCAGCCCCAGCATTTT. The rearrangement links TRBV6-5 to TRBJ1-5, with D uncertain. The CDR3 covers 14 residues. Germline assignment: CDR1 MNHEY and CDR2 SVGAGI. V lost 2 bases to trimming and J lost 3 bases, with 8 bases between them.

At least ten counts were recorded for this clonotype. The chain joins TRBV20-1 to TRBJ1-2; weak D call: TRBD1 (6 bases). Germline V gene data show CDR1 as DFQATT and CDR2 as SNEGSKA (reference sequence). Trimming shortened V by 0 bases and J by 8 bases, and 19 bases separated the two germline ends. The CDR3 has 15 amino acids. For the CDR3, the DNA is TGCAGTGCTAGAGATCCCGAGGGGGGGAGGGTCGGCTACACCTTC. Translating it yields CSARDPEGGRVGYTF.

This clonotype appeared many times. The rearrangement links TRBV19 to TRBJ2-1, with D possibly matching TRBD1 (7 bases). In germline, CDR1 is LNHDA, CDR2 SQIVND (reference sequence). This CDR3 comprises 15 residues. Between the trimmed V and J ends, which lost 2 bases and 5 bases, there was a span of 13 bases. The DNA of the CDR3 is TGTGCCAGTAGTATACAGGGGGGCCGAAACAATGAGCAGTTCTTC. Translation gives CASSIQGGRNNEQFF. Variable domain in full (rest from reference TRBV19 and TRBJ2-1): DGGITQSPKYLFRKEGQNVTLSCEQNLNHDAMYWYRQDPGQGLRLIYYSQIVNDFQKGDIAEGYSVSREKKESFPLTVTSAQKNPTAFYLCASSIQGGRNNEQFFGPGTRLTVL.

This clonotype was observed many times. The chain carries TRBV19 and TRBJ1-5; TRBD1 might be the D (5 bases). CDR3 length equals 14 residues. V lost 4 bases, J lost 2 bases, and 9 bases lay in between. Germline V gene data show CDR1 as LNHDA and CDR2 as SQIVND (reference sequence). CDR3 residues: CASSNQGGNQPQHF. As DNA, the CDR3 is TGTGCCAGTAGTAATCAGGGTGGCAATCAGCCCCAGCATTTT.

This clonotype was observed at least ten times. The V gene is TRBV27, the J gene TRBJ1-6; TRBD1 agrees at 8 bases. The CDR3 spans 16 residues. Trimming at V came to 1 base and at J to 8 bases, leaving 7 bases not matched to a gene. CDR1 MNHEY and CDR2 SMNVEV come from the germline V gene (reference sequence). In DNA form, the CDR3 reads TGTGCCAGCAGTTTATGGGCCGGACAGGGAGATTCACCCCTCCACTTT. It codes for CASSLWAGQGDSPLHF.

This clonotype has at least ten counts. The rearrangement uses TRBV5-1 and TRBJ1-4; a possible D gene is TRBD1 (5 bases). V lost 1 base and J lost 5, with 15 bases in between. This CDR3 contains 16 residues. Germline V lookup: CDR1 SGHRS, CDR2 YFSETQ. CDR3 nucleotide sequence: TGCGCCAGCAGCTTGTGGCCGGGACTGAGAAATGAAAAACTGTTTTTT. Translation: CASSLWPGLRNEKLFF.

The chain has TRBV29-1 and TRBJ1-6; TRBD1 might be the D (6 bases). The CDR3 is 12 residues long. The V gene's germline CDR1 is SQVTM and CDR2 ANQGSEA. Trimming cost V 6 bases and J 13 bases, with 16 bases left between them. The CDR3 coding sequence is TGCAGCGTCCGGACAGCGTTTGGGCCCCTCCACTTT. It specifies CSVRTAFGPLHF.

The chain uses TRBV7-3 and TRBJ2-7, with 9 bases identical to TRBD1. CDR3 size: 15 residues. The V gene's germline CDR1 is SGHTA and CDR2 FQGTGA. After removal of 5 bases from V and 1 base from J, the junction contained 6 bases not matched to a gene. The CDR3 coding sequence is TGTGCCAGCAGCCACGGACAGGGGAATTCCTACGAGCAGTACTTC. Translated, it gives CASSHGQGNSYEQYF.

This clonotype appeared many times. The chain couples TRBV4-1 to TRBJ1-6, with TRBD1 matching 10 bases. The CDR3 contains 15 residues. Germline assignment: CDR1 MGHRA and CDR2 YSYEKL. Trimming at V came to 1 base and at J to 8 bases, leaving 2 bases not matched to a gene. The CDR3 region has the DNA TGCGCCAGCAGCCAAGCCGGGACAGGGGATTCACCCCTCCACTTT. Amino acid sequence: CASSQAGTGDSPLHF.

There are many counts of this clonotype. This sequence joins TRBV4-3 and TRBJ2-2; TRBD1 might be the D (5 bases). The CDR3 contains 16 residues. Germline V gene lookup returns CDR1 LGHNA and CDR2 YSLEER. V lost 3 bases, J lost 3 bases, and 14 bases lay in between. In DNA form, the CDR3 reads TGCGCCAGCAGCCAGCGCAAGGGGCCGTACACCGGGGAGCTGTTTTTT. This translates into CASSQRKGPYTGELFF.

This clonotype came up many times. The chain employs TRBV5-4 and TRBJ2-3; D not certain. Germline V gene sequence: CDR1 SGHNT, CDR2 YYREEE (reference sequence). The V and J ends lost 4 bases and 2 bases respectively, with 17 bases between them. The CDR3 length is 16 residues. The CDR3 reads CASSLVPGWDTDTQYF. The DNA of the CDR3 is TGTGCCAGCAGCCTTGTGCCAGGTTGGGACACAGATACGCAGTATTTT.

V gene TRBV3-1 combines with J gene TRBJ2-2, with 14 bases aligning to TRBD2. Germline values: CDR1 LGHDT, CDR2 YNNKEL (reference sequence). V trimming: 3 bases; J trimming: 4 bases; junction bases outside the gene matches: 10. The CDR3 length is 19 residues. As DNA, the CDR3 is TGTGCCAGCAGCCACAGGACTAGCGGGGGGATAGCGAGCACCGGGGAGCTGTTTTTT. Amino acids: CASSHRTSGGIASTGELFF.

This clonotype was counted only a few times. The chain carries TRBV28 and TRBJ2-1; 8 nucleotides align to TRBD2. V lost 3 bases and J lost 4; bases outside the gene matches: 5. CDR1 is MDHEN, CDR2 SYDVKM, per germline. The CDR3 loop spans 15 amino acids. CDR3 loop: CASSLRREEYNEQFF. For the CDR3, the DNA is TGTGCCAGCAGTTTGCGGCGGGAGGAATACAATGAGCAGTTCTTC. Filled out from reference TRBV28 and TRBJ2-1, the complete variable domain reads DVKVTQSSRYLVKRTGEKVFLECVQDMDHENMFWYRQDPGLGLRLIYFSYDVKMKEKGDIPEGYSVSREKKERFSLILESASTNQTSMYLCASSLRREEYNEQFFGPGTRLTVL.